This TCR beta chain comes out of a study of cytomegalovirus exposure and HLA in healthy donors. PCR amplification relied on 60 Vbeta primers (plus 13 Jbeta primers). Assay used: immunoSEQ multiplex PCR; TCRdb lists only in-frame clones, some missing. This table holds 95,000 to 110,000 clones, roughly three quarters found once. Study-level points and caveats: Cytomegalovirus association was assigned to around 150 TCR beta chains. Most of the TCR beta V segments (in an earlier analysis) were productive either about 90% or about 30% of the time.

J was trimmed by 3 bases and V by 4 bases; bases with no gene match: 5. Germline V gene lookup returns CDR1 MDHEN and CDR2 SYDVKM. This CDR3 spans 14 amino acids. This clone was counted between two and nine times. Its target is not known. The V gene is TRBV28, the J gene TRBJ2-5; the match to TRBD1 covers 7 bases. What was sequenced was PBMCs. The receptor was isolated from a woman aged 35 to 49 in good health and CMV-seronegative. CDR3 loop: CASSSGTVKETQYF. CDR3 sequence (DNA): TGTGCCAGCAGTTCCGGGACAGTCAAAGAGACCCAGTACTTC.